Below, 14 T cell receptor beta chains from the same sample are listed, as sequenced in a study of cytomegalovirus exposure and HLA in healthy donors. Primers for the PCR totalled 60 Vbeta and 13 Jbeta. Sequencing used immunoSEQ multiplex PCR; TCRdb keeps in-frame clones, though not all of them. The table lists over 150,000 clones, 65% to 80% of them singletons, with 2% to 3% in the top ten. Sequencing used PBMCs. The receptors shown here come from a woman aged 40 to 50 in good health and CMV-seropositive.

In DNA form, the CDR3 reads TGTGCCAGTTCAGAGGGAGGGAGTCGGACCGGGGAGCTGTTTTTT. Amino acid sequence: CASSEGGSRTGELFF. The chain links TRBV19 to TRBJ2-2; 7 nucleotides line up with TRBD2. V shed 8 bases and J 5 bases; nucleotides not matched to a gene: 11. The CDR3 loop spans 15 amino acids. Germline V gene sequence: CDR1 LNHDA, CDR2 SQIVND (reference sequence).

This clone appeared a few times. This rearrangement joins TRBV10-1 to TRBJ2-7, with 11 bases fitting TRBD1. J was trimmed by 2 bases and V by 4 bases; bases with no gene match: 1. The CDR3 totals 14 residues. CDR1 is WNHNN, CDR2 SYGVQD, per germline (reference sequence). CDR3 bases: TGCGCCAGCAGTGGGACAGGGGGCCCCTACGAGCAGTACTTC. It specifies CASSGTGGPYEQYF.

The chain joins TRBV7-2 to TRBJ1-4; 9 nucleotides line up with TRBD1. This CDR3 has 15 residues. J gave up 8 bases and V 5 bases, and 9 bases lay outside the gene matches. Germline V gene lookup returns CDR1 SGHTA and CDR2 FQGNSA. As DNA, the CDR3 is TGTGCCAGCAGCCCAAGGACAGGGGCTCAGGAAAAACTGTTTTTT. As protein: CASSPRTGAQEKLFF.

This chain links TRBV9 with TRBJ2-7; a possible D gene is TRBD2 (5 bases). V was cut by 3 bases and J by 7 bases, with 23 bases left in between. This CDR3 has 16 amino acids. CDR1 is SGDLS, CDR2 YYNGEE, per germline. The CDR3 DNA is TGTGCCAGCAGCGAGGACCTGCCGGACTGGGAACATGAGCAGTACTTC. Translating it yields CASSEDLPDWEHEQYF.

V is TRBV14 and J is TRBJ1-6, with a weak D call TRBD1 (6 bases). V dropped 4 bases and J dropped 0 bases, with 10 bases sitting between them. The CDR3 is 16 amino acids. Germline lookup yields CDR1 SGHDN and CDR2 FVKESK. Here the CDR3 DNA reads TGTGCCAGCAGCCCTCGGGACAACTCCTATAATTCACCCCTCCACTTT. Its protein product is CASSPRDNSYNSPLHF.

The chain couples TRBV28 to TRBJ2-7; 8 nucleotides agree with TRBD2. CDR1 is MDHEN and CDR2 is SYDVKM in the germline V gene. The junction had 7 bases not matched to a gene; V was cut back by 9 bases and J by 0 bases. The CDR3 runs 14 residues. For the CDR3, the DNA is TGTGCCAGTAGCGGGGCCCTGGGCTCCTACGAGCAGTACTTC. Amino acids: CASSGALGSYEQYF.

This chain links TRBV7-8 with TRBJ1-5, with 7 bases matching TRBD1. V was clipped by 1 base and J by 1 base; unmatched bases: 4. Looked up from germline, CDR1 is SGHVS and CDR2 is FQNEAQ. CDR3 size: 16 residues. The CDR3 DNA follows: TGTGCCAGCAGCTTAGTGGGGACAGAAAGCAATCAGCCCCAGCATTTT. It yields the protein CASSLVGTESNQPQHF. The complete variable domain, with remaining parts taken from reference TRBV7-8 and TRBJ1-5, reads GAGVSQSPRYKVAKRGQDVALRCDPISGHVSLFWYQQALGQGPEFLTYFQNEAQLDKSGLPSDRFFAERPEGSVSTLKIQRTQQEDSAVYLCASSLVGTESNQPQHFGDGTRLSIL.

This clone was counted once. The rearrangement joins TRBV2 to TRBJ1-2; no definite D call. V was trimmed by 0 bases and J by 2 bases, leaving 10 bases between them. CDR1 and CDR2 (germline): SNHLY, FYNNEI. The length of the CDR3 is 15 residues. The CDR3 reads CASSEALSENYGYTF. CDR3 bases: TGTGCCAGCAGTGAAGCCTTATCGGAGAACTATGGCTACACCTTC.

Details on this clone: Mismatch with germline at one junction end may stem from a read error. The rearrangement links TRBV5-1 to TRBJ2-7; 10 bases are a match to TRBD2. Germline V lookup: CDR1 SGHRS, CDR2 YFSETQ. This CDR3 has 13 amino acids. CDR3: CASTVAGGPEQYF. The CDR3 nucleotides read TGCGCGAGCACGGTAGCGGGAGGCCCCGAGCAGTACTTC. Combining the CDR3 with reference TRBV5-1 and TRBJ2-7 gives the whole variable domain KAGVTQTPRYLIKTRGQQVTLSCSPISGHRSVSWYQQTPGQGLQFLFEYFSETQRNKGNFPGRFSGRQFSNSRSEMNVSTLELGDSALYLCASTVAGGPEQYFGPGTRLTVT.

The chain couples TRBV4-1 to TRBJ2-4; D possibly corresponds to TRBD2 (5 bases). The V end lost 2 bases, the J end lost 0 bases, and 8 bases lay between the germline ends. The CDR3 spans 15 residues. The germline CDR1 and CDR2 sequences are MGHRA and YSYEKL. CDR3 residues: CASSQIREAKNIQYF. CDR3 nucleotides: TGCGCCAGCAGCCAAATTCGGGAAGCCAAAAACATTCAGTACTTC.

The J gene is TRBJ1-2, the V gene TRBV6-6, with D possibly matching TRBD1 (5 bases). This CDR3 spans 15 amino acids. V lost 2 bases to trimming and J lost 4 bases, with 14 bases between them. The germline V gene has CDR1 MNHNY and CDR2 SVGAGI (reference sequence). The CDR3 sequence is CASSYVRGSSYGYTF. The CDR3 DNA reads TGTGCCAGCAGTTACGTTCGGGGGTCCTCCTATGGCTACACCTTC.

V usage is TRBV29-1 and J usage is TRBJ2-1, with unresolved D. CDR1 is SQVTM and CDR2 is ANQGSEA in the germline V gene. The CDR3 loop spans 17 amino acids. Trimming left V 7 bases short and J 0 bases short, with 22 bases between. As DNA, the CDR3 is TGCAGCGCCCCGGCTCGTCCCTCCCCAGGCTCCTACAATGAGCAGTTCTTC. Protein product: CSAPARPSPGSYNEQFF.

The rearrangement joins TRBV13 to TRBJ2-7; TRBD2 aligns across 7 bases. Per the germline V gene, CDR1 is PRHDT and CDR2 is FYEKMQ (reference sequence). The V and J ends lost 0 bases and 6 bases, in that order; junction bases with no gene match: 20. The CDR3 covers 19 residues. The CDR3 bases are TGTGCCAGCAGCTTAGGCCGGGCCAGAATGACCATGAGCGGGATCGAGCAGTACTTC. This sequence encodes CASSLGRARMTMSGIEQYF.

This sequence joins TRBV27 and TRBJ1-2, with D perhaps matching TRBD1 (5 bases). V lost 5 bases, J lost 4 bases, and 17 bases lay in between. Germline-derived CDR1 and CDR2 are MNHEY and SMNVEV (reference sequence). The CDR3 runs to 15 residues. The CDR3 DNA follows: TGTGCCAGCAGTCCCCTCTCAGGGTATCCCTATGGCTACACCTTC. It encodes CASSPLSGYPYGYTF.